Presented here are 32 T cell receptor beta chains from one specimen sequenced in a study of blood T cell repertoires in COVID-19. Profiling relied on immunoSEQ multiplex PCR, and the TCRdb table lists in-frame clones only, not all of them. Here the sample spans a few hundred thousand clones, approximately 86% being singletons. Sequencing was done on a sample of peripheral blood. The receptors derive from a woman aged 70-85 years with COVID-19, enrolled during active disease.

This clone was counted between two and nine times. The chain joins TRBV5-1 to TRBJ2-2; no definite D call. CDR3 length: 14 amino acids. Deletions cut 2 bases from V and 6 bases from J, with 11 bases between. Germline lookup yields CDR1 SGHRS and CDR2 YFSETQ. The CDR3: CASSFTVSAGELFF. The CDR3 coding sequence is TGCGCCAGCAGCTTTACAGTTTCGGCCGGGGAGCTGTTTTTT.

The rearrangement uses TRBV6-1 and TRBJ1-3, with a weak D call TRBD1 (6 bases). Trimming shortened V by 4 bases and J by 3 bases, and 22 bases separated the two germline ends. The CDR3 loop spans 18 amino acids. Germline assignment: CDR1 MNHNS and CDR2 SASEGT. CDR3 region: CASSGEIVQGRSGNTIYF. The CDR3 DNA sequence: TGTGCCAGCAGTGGAGAGATTGTACAGGGACGTAGTGGAAACACCATATATTTT.

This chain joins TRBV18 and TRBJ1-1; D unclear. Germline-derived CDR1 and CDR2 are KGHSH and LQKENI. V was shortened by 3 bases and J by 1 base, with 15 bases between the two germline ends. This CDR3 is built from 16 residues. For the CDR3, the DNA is TGTGCCAGCTCACCTCCGGGGATGCCTACGAACACTGAAGCTTTCTTT. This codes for CASSPPGMPTNTEAFF.

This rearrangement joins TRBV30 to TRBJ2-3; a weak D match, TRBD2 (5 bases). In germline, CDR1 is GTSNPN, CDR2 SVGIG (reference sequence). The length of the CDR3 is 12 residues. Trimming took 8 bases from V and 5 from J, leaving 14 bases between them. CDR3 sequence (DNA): TGTGCCCGAGGGTGGGTAGTAGATACGCAGTATTTT. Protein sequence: CARGWVVDTQYF.

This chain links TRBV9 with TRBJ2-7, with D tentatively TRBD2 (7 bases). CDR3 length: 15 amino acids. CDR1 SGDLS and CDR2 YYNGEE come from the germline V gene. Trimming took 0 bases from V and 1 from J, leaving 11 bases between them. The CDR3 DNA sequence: TGTGCCAGCAGCGTAGGGGCGGGGGCGTCCTACGAGCAGTACTTC. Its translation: CASSVGAGASYEQYF. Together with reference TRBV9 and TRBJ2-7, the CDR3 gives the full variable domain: DSGVTQTPKHLITATGQRVTLRCSPRSGDLSVYWYQQSLDQGLQFLIQYYNGEERAKGNILERFSAQQFPDLHSELNLSSLELGDSALYFCASSVGAGASYEQYFGPGTRLTVT.

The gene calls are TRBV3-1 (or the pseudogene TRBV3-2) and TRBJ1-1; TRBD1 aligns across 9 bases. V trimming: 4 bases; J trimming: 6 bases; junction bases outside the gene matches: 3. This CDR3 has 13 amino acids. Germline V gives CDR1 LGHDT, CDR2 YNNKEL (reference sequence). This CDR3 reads CASSPRQGAEAFF. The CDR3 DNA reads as TGTGCCAGCAGCCCTCGACAGGGGGCTGAAGCTTTCTTT.

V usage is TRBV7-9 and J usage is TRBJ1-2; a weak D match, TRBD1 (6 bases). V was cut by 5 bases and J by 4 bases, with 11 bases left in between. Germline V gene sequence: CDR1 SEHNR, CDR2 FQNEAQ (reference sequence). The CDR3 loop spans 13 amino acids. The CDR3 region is CASSQQGSYGYTF. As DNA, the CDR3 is TGTGCCAGCAGCCAACAGGGATCCTATGGCTACACCTTC.

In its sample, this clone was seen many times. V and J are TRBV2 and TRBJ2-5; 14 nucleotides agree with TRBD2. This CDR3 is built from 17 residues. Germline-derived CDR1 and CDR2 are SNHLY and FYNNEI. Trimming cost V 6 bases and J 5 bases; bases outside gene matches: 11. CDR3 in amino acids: CASSPHTGTSGGETQYF. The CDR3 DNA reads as TGTGCCAGCAGCCCGCACACCGGGACTAGCGGGGGTGAGACCCAGTACTTC.

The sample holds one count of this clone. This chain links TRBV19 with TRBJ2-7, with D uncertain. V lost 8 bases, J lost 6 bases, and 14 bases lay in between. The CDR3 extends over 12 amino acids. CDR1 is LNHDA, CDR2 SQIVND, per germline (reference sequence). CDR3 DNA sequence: TGTGCCAGTGCCGCGCGCCGGGTCGAGCAGTACTTC. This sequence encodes CASAARRVEQYF.

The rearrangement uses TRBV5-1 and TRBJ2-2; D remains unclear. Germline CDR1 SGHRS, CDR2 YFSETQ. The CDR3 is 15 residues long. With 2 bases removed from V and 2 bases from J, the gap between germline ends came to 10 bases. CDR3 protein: CASSFGSFNTGELFF. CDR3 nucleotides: TGCGCCAGCAGCTTCGGTAGTTTTAACACCGGGGAGCTGTTTTTT.

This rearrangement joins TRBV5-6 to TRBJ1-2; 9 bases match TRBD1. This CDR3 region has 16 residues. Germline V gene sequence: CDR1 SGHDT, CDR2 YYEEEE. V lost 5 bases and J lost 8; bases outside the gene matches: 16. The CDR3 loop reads CASSSIRDRVVVGYTF. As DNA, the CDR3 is TGTGCCAGCAGTTCAATTCGGGACAGGGTAGTCGTGGGCTACACCTTC.

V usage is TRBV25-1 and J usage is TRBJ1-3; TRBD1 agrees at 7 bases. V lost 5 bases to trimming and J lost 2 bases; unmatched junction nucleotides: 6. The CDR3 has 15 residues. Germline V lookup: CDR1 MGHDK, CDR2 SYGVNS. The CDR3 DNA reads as TGTGCCAGCAGTCCCCAGGGGGGCCCTGGAAACACCATATATTTT. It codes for CASSPQGGPGNTIYF.

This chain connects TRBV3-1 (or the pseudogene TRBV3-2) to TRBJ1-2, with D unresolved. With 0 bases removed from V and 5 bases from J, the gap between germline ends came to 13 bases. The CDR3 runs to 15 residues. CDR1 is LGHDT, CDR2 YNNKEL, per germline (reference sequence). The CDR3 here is CASSQDNPGRYGYTF. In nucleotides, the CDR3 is TGTGCCAGCAGCCAAGATAATCCGGGAAGGTATGGCTACACCTTC.

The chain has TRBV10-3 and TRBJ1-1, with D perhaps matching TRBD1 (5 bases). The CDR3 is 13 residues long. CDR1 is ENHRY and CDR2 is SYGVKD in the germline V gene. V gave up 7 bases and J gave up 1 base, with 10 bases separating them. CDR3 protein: CAITSGPNTEAFF. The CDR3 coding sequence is TGTGCCATCACGTCAGGGCCGAACACTGAAGCTTTCTTT.

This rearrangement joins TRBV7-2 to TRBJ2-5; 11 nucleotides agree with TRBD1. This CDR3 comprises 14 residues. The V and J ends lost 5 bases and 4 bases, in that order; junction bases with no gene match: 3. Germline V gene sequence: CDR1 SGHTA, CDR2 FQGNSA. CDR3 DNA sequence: TGTGCCAGCAGCCAGGACAGGGGGCGAGAGACCCAGTACTTC. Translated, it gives CASSQDRGRETQYF.

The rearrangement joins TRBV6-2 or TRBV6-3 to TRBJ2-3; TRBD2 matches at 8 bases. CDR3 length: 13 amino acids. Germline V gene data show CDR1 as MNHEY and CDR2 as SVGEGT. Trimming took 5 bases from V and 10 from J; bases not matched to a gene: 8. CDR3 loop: CASSTNGLAAQYF. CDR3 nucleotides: TGTGCCAGCAGTACCAACGGACTAGCCGCGCAGTATTTT.

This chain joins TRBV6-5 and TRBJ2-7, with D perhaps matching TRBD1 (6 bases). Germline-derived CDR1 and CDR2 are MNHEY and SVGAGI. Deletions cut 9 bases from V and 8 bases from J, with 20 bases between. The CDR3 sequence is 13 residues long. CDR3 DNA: TGTGCCAGTCCCCGTTGCAACAGGGAGAAGCAGTACTTC. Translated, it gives CASPRCNREKQYF.

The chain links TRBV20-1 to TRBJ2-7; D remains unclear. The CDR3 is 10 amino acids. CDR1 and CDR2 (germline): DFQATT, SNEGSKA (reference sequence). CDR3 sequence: CRSRLYEQYF. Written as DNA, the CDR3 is TGCAGGAGTAGACTGTACGAGCAGTACTTC.

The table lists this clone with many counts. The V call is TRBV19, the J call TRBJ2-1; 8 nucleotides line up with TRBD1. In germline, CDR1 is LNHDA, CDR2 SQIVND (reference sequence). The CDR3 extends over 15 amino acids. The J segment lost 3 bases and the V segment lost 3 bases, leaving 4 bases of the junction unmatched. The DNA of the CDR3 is TGTGCCAGTAGTATCTCAGGGGGCCTCTACAATGAGCAGTTCTTC. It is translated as CASSISGGLYNEQFF. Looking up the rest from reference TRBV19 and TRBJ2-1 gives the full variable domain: DGGITQSPKYLFRKEGQNVTLSCEQNLNHDAMYWYRQDPGQGLRLIYYSQIVNDFQKGDIAEGYSVSREKKESFPLTVTSAQKNPTAFYLCASSISGGLYNEQFFGPGTRLTVL.

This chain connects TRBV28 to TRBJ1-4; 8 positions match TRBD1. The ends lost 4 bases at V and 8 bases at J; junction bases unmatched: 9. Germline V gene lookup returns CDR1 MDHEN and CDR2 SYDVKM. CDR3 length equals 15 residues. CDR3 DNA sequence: TGTGCCAGCAGTTCTCTAGACAGGGGTGGGGAAAAACTGTTTTTT. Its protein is CASSSLDRGGEKLFF. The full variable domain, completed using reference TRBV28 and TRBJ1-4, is DVKVTQSSRYLVKRTGEKVFLECVQDMDHENMFWYRQDPGLGLRLIYFSYDVKMKEKGDIPEGYSVSREKKERFSLILESASTNQTSMYLCASSSLDRGGEKLFFGSGTQLSVL.

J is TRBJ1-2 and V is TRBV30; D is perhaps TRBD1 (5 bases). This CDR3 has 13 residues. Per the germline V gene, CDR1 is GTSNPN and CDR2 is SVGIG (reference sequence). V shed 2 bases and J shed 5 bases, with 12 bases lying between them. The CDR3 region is CAWSTREGYGYTF. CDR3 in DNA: TGTGCCTGGAGTACCAGGGAGGGGTATGGCTACACCTTC.

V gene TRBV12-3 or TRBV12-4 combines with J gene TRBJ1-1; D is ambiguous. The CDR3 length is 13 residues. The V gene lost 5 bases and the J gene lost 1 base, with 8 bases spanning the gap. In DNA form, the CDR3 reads TGTGCCAGCAGTCACAGCCGGAACACTGAAGCTTTCTTT. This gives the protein CASSHSRNTEAFF.

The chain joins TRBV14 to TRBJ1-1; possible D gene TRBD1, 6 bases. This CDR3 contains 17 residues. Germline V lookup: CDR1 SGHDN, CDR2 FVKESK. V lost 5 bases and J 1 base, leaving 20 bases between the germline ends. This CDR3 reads CASSYKVGAVGNTEAFF. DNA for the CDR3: TGTGCCAGCAGCTATAAGGTGGGGGCTGTCGGGAACACTGAAGCTTTCTTT.

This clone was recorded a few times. CDR3 residues: CASSLGGGPYNEQFF. The CDR3 nucleotides read TGTGCCAGCAGCTTGGGGGGGGGCCCCTACAATGAGCAGTTCTTC. V and J are TRBV5-4 and TRBJ2-1; a possible D gene is TRBD2 (7 bases). CDR1 and CDR2 (germline): SGHNT, YYREEE (reference sequence). The CDR3 runs to 15 residues. Trimming cost V 0 bases and J 2 bases, with 9 bases left between them.

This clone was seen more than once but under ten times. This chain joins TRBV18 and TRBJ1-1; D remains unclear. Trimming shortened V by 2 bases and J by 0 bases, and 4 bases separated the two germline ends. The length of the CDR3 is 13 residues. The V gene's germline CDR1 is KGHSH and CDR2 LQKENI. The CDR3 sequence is CASSPTVNTEAFF. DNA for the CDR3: TGTGCCAGCTCACCAACAGTGAACACTGAAGCTTTCTTT.

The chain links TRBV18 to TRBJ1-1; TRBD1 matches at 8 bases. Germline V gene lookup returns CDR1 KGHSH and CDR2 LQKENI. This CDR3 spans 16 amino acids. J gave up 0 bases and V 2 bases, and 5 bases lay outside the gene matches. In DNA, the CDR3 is TGTGCCAGCTCACCATTCGGACAGGGATTGAACACTGAAGCTTTCTTT. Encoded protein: CASSPFGQGLNTEAFF.

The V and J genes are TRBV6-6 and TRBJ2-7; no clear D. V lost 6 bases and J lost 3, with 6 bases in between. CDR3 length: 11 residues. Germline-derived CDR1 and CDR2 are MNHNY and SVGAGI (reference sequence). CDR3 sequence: CASRIGYEQYF. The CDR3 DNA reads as TGTGCCAGCAGGATCGGCTACGAGCAGTACTTC.

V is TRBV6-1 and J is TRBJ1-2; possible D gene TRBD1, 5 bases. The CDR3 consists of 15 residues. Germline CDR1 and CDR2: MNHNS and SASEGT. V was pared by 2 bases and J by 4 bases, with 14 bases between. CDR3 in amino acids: CASSESAGFIYGYTF. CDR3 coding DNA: TGTGCCAGCAGTGAATCGGCAGGGTTCATCTATGGCTACACCTTC.

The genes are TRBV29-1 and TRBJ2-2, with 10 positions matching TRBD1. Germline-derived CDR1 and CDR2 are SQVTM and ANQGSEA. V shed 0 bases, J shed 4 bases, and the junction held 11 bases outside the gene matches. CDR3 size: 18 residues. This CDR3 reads CSVEDLGTGELGTGELFF. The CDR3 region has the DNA TGCAGCGTTGAAGATCTCGGGACAGGGGAGTTGGGCACCGGGGAGCTGTTTTTT.

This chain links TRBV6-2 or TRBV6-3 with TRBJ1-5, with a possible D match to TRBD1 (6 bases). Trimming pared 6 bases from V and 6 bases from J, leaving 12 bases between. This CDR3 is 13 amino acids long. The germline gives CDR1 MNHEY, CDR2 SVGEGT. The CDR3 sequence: CASSDRDTQPQHF. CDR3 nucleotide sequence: TGTGCCAGCAGCGATCGGGACACTCAGCCCCAGCATTTT.

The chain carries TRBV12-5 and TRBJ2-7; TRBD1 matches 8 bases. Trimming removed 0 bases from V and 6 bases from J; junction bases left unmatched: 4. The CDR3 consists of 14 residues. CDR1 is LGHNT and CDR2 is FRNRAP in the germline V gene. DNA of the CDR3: TGTGCTAGTGGTTTGGTCTTCGGACAGGGCGAGCAGTACTTC. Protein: CASGLVFGQGEQYF.

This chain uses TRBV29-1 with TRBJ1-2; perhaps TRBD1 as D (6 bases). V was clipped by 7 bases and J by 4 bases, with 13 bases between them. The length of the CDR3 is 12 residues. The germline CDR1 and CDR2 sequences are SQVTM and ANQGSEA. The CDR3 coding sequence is TGCAGCGCTGGGGGCGCTGGCTATGGCTACACCTTC. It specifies CSAGGAGYGYTF.